A selection of T cell receptor beta chains follows, all from one sample in a study of T cell repertoires in cytomegalovirus infection. These receptors are not linked to any known antigen. TCRdb ran MiXCR on the reads and lists one entry per CDR3 protein. The data contain roughly 90,000 distinct CDR3 sequences, approximately 24% of them singletons. Sequences were derived from CD8+ T cells from cultured PBMCs, sampled from culture after CMV antigen stimulation. All receptors come from a human donor in good health (CMV status not recorded). Some clones in this sample may be carry-over from other donors' samples. Each CDR3 is given with its conserved first and last residue. D genes are given only for firm matches. Only part of the rows carry a size: once, few, many, or a class if the clone is expanded.

-,-,TRBJ1-1,TRBV6-2/TRBV6-3,TGTGCCAGCAGGTCGGGGGGGAACACTGAAGCTTTCTTT,CASRSGGNTEAFF
many,TRBD1,TRBJ1-5,TRBV7-9,TGTGCCAGCAGCTCAACACAGGGGGGGAATCAGCCCCAGCATTTT,CASSSTQGGNQPQHF
many,-,TRBJ1-5,TRBV7-8,TGTGCCAGCAGCTTAGAGGGACCCAGCAATCAGCCCCAGCATTTT,CASSLEGPSNQPQHF
-,TRBD2,TRBJ2-3,TRBV9,TGTGCCAGCAGCCCTAGCGGGAGGGTGGCAGATACGCAGTATTTT,CASSPSGRVADTQYF
many,TRBD2,TRBJ2-1,TRBV7-6,TGTGCCAGCAGCTTAGCGGGACTAGCGGGGGGGTCCTCCTACAATGAGCAGTTCTTC,CASSLAGLAGGSSYNEQFF
-,-,TRBJ2-1,TRBV9,TGTGCCAGCAGCGAGCCCCGGGAGCGGAGCGTTAAGAACTACAATGAGCAGTTCTTC,CASSEPRERSVKNYNEQFF
-,-,TRBJ1-4,TRBV30,TGTGCCGCGGACGCGGTTTTAAGGGAAAAACTGTTTTTT,CAADAVLREKLFF
many,-,TRBJ1-1,TRBV7-9,TGTGCCAGCAGCTTAGTACTGCATGGGGGTGAAGCTTTCTTT,CASSLVLHGGEAFF
many,TRBD1,TRBJ2-1,TRBV11-2,TGTGCCAGCAGCTCGGACAGGGGCCTGGGGAATGAGCAGTTCTTC,CASSSDRGLGNEQFF
-,-,TRBJ2-7,TRBV9,TGTGCCAGCAGCGTAGGGGCCGCCGCCGACTACGAGCAGTACTTC,CASSVGAAADYEQYF
few,-,TRBJ1-3,TRBV6-6,TGTGCCAGCAGTTACTCGACCCCTCCTGGAAACACCATATATTTT,CASSYSTPPGNTIYF
-,TRBD1,TRBJ1-2,TRBV14,TGTGCCAGCAGCCAAGCCCGGACAGGGAGTGACGGCTACACCTTC,CASSQARTGSDGYTF
-,-,TRBJ2-5,TRBV4-3,TGCGCCAGCAGCCAGCAAATTGCCGGGGCAGGGAGGACCCAGTACTTC,CASSQQIAGAGRTQYF
-,TRBD1,TRBJ1-2,TRBV29-1,TGCAGCGTTGACTCGCAGGGGGCACGCGGCTACACCTTC,CSVDSQGARGYTF
many,-,TRBJ1-2,TRBV7-9,TGTGCCAGCAGCCTACGAAAATCGGCTAACTATGGCTACACCTTC,CASSLRKSANYGYTF
-,TRBD2,TRBJ2-5,TRBV11-3,TGTGCCAGCAGCTTAGACCCACTAGCGTCGGGGACCCAGTACTTC,CASSLDPLASGTQYF
few,-,TRBJ1-1,TRBV11-2,TGTGCCAGCAGCTTATTAGCGATAACTGAAGCTTTCTTT,CASSLLAITEAFF
-,TRBD1,TRBJ2-7,TRBV5-3,TGTGCCAGCAGCGCGGATGGACAGGGGATCGAGCAGTACTTC,CASSADGQGIEQYF
many,-,TRBJ2-7,TRBV6-5,TGTGCCAGCAGTTACGACAGCTACGAGCAGTACTTC,CASSYDSYEQYF
few,-,TRBJ1-6,TRBV20-1,TGCAGTGCTAGAGATAAGGATCTGGGGGCAGGTTCACCCCTCCACTTT,CSARDKDLGAGSPLHF
-,TRBD2,TRBJ2-1,TRBV19,TGTGCCAGTACCCCAAGAGGGACTAGCGGGGGACTGGGGTACAATGAGCAGTTCTTC,CASTPRGTSGGLGYNEQFF
-,-,TRBJ2-6,TRBV25-1,TGTGCCAGCAGTGCGGGTTACACCGGGGCCAACGTCCTGACTTTC,CASSAGYTGANVLTF
-,TRBD1,TRBJ1-4,TRBV13,TGTGCCAGCAGCTTGGGCAGGGGGGCTGAAAAACTGTTTTTT,CASSLGRGAEKLFF
-,-,TRBJ2-1,TRBV19,TGTGCCAGTAGTATGACCTACAATGAGCAGTTCTTC,CASSMTYNEQFF
-,TRBD1,TRBJ1-5,TRBV2,TGTGCCAGCACCGACGCGGACAGGTTAAGCAATCAGCCCCAGCATTTT,CASTDADRLSNQPQHF
-,TRBD2,TRBJ2-1,TRBV6-1,TGTGCCAGCAGGGCTAGCGGGAGTTTATACAATGAGCAGTTCTTC,CASRASGSLYNEQFF
many,-,TRBJ2-7,TRBV29-1,TGCAGCGTTGAAGTGGAGGGCTCCTACGAGCAGTACTTC,CSVEVEGSYEQYF
many,-,TRBJ2-1,TRBV7-3,TGTGCCAGCAGCTTAGACCGTGGAGGGGAGCAGTTCTTC,CASSLDRGGEQFF
many,-,TRBJ1-5,TRBV6-5,TGTGCCAGCAGTCCGACAGCGAATAGCAATCAGCCCCAGCATTTT,CASSPTANSNQPQHF
few,TRBD2,TRBJ2-3,TRBV28,TGTGCCAGCAGTTCTAGCGGGATTGGAGATACGCAGTATTTT,CASSSSGIGDTQYF
once,-,TRBJ2-1,TRBV6-4,TGTGCCAGCAGTGAGGAGGCCGGCTCCTACAATGAGCAGTTCTTC,CASSEEAGSYNEQFF
-,TRBD2,TRBJ2-7,TRBV6-2/TRBV6-3,TGTGCCAGCAGACCCGGGACTAGCGGGAGATCCGAGCAGTACTTC,CASRPGTSGRSEQYF
few,-,TRBJ2-1,TRBV5-5,TGTGCCAGCAGCTTAGGACTTTTCAATGAGCAGTTCTTC,CASSLGLFNEQFF
many,-,TRBJ1-2,TRBV4-3,TGCGCCAGCAGCCAAGATTGGGCGCCAGCCTCTAACTATGGCTACACCTTC,CASSQDWAPASNYGYTF
few,-,TRBJ2-1,TRBV6-1,TGTGCCAGCAGTGATCTCAATGAGCAGTTCTTC,CASSDLNEQFF
many,TRBD2,TRBJ2-3,TRBV6-1,TGTGCCAGCATTCTAGCGGGGGCAAGCACAGATACGCAGTATTTT,CASILAGASTDTQYF
few,-,TRBJ1-1,TRBV28,TGTGCCAGCAGTTTGTTTGTGGGCGAAGGGATGAACACTGAAGCTTTCTTT,CASSLFVGEGMNTEAFF
-,-,TRBJ2-3,TRBV5-6,TGTGCCAGCAGCTCCCGGGGGCCCGGCACAGATACGCAGTATTTT,CASSSRGPGTDTQYF